Listed below are T cell receptor beta chains from one sample, sequenced in a study of blood T cell repertoires in COVID-19. Clones were sequenced by immunoSEQ multiplex PCR, and TCRdb holds only the in-frame ones, with some missing. The sample records about 130,000 clones, over 75% being singletons. Specimen: peripheral blood. The origin of the receptors is a middle-aged man with active or convalescent COVID-19. CDR3s leave out the opening cysteine and the closing phenylalanine or tryptophan.

CDR3 length: 16; J gene: TRBJ1-6; V gene: TRBV24-1; CDR3 protein: ATSDARTGVPVGSPLH
CDR3 length: 12; J gene: TRBJ1-1; V gene: TRBV29-1; CDR3 protein: SVVPPRVSTEAF
CDR3 length: 13; J gene: TRBJ2-3; V gene: TRBV4-2; CDR3 protein: ASSQTGIYTDTQY
CDR3 length: 11; J gene: TRBJ1-4; V gene: TRBV20-1; CDR3 protein: SASRVVYEKLF
CDR3 length: 13; J gene: TRBJ2-4; V gene: TRBV7-9; CDR3 protein: ASSSYREAKNIQY
CDR3 length: 10; J gene: TRBJ2-7; V gene: TRBV12-3/TRBV12-4; CDR3 protein: ASRRSASEQY
CDR3 length: 12; J gene: TRBJ1-5; V gene: TRBV6-5; CDR3 protein: ASSDSDRGRSQH
CDR3 length: 14; J gene: TRBJ2-1; V gene: TRBV5-4; CDR3 protein: ASSQGGGASYNEQF
CDR3 length: 13; J gene: TRBJ1-4; V gene: TRBV4-1; CDR3 protein: ASSQEGHPNEKLF
CDR3 length: 13; J gene: TRBJ1-2; V gene: TRBV19; CDR3 protein: ASSRTGALLEGYT
CDR3 length: 12; J gene: TRBJ1-3; V gene: TRBV5-5; CDR3 protein: ASSPTGSGNTIY
CDR3 length: 13; J gene: TRBJ2-1; V gene: TRBV6-1; CDR3 protein: ASSEAGQGTVEQF
CDR3 length: 12; J gene: TRBJ2-7; V gene: TRBV10-3; CDR3 protein: AIRVTSDSYEQY